The next 26 T cell receptor beta chains were all read from a single sample in a study of OX40 agonist ivuxolimab in advanced cancers. Profiled with immunoSEQ multiplex PCR; TCRdb holds only in-frame clones, not every one. The table records tens of thousands of clones, about 78% of them present only once. The input for sequencing was CD4+ or CD8+ T cells sorted from blood, taken in a trial of the OX40 agonist ivuxolimab. The receptor source for this set is an adult with an advanced solid tumor such as melanoma, head and neck, liver or kidney cancer.

The chain employs TRBV11-2 and TRBJ2-3, with a tentative D call TRBD2 (7 bases). With 8 bases removed from V and 2 bases from J, the gap between germline ends came to 23 bases. The CDR3 has 17 residues. Germline V CDR1 and CDR2: SGHAT, FQNNGV. The CDR3 DNA follows: TGTGCCAGCGGAGTGTTGGGAGGGGGGGCTCCCACAGATACGCAGTATTTT. Residues: CASGVLGGGAPTDTQYF.

This clone is categorized as medium-sized. The chain couples TRBV4-1 to TRBJ1-1; 9 nucleotides align to TRBD1. CDR3 length equals 16 residues. Germline-derived CDR1 and CDR2 are MGHRA and YSYEKL. V shed 1 base and J 3 bases; nucleotides not matched to a gene: 6. CDR3 in amino acids: CASSQVRTGEDTEAFF. Written as DNA, the CDR3 is TGCGCCAGCAGCCAAGTCCGGACAGGGGAGGACACTGAAGCTTTCTTT.

The chain has TRBV7-6 and TRBJ2-1; D gene ambiguous. CDR1 and CDR2 (germline): SGHVS, FNYEAQ. Trimming left V 2 bases short and J 3 bases short, with 5 bases between. The CDR3 totals 13 residues. The chain's CDR3 is CASSLSDYNEQFF. The CDR3 region has the DNA TGTGCCAGCAGCTTAAGCGACTACAATGAGCAGTTCTTC.

This chain links TRBV5-8 with TRBJ2-1, with no clear D. V shed 1 base and J shed 4 bases, with 3 bases lying between them. CDR3 length: 12 residues. Germline V lookup: CDR1 SGHTS, CDR2 YDEGEE. In DNA form, the CDR3 reads TGTGCCAGCAGCTTGCTGTACAATGAGCAGTTCTTC. This codes for CASSLLYNEQFF.

CDR3 amino acids: CASSWALRRGETDTQYF. The CDR3 bases are TGTGCCAGCAGTTGGGCCCTAAGGCGGGGGGAAACAGATACGCAGTATTTT. The chain employs TRBV28 and TRBJ2-3, with 8 bases that match TRBD2. This CDR3 region has 17 residues. The germline CDR1 and CDR2 sequences are MDHEN and SYDVKM. V shed 4 bases, J shed 3 bases, and the junction held 12 bases outside the gene matches.

The V and J genes are TRBV6-5 and TRBJ2-1; tentatively, D is TRBD1 (5 bases). The germline CDR1 and CDR2 sequences are MNHEY and SVGAGI. The CDR3 is 12 residues long. The ends were cut back, 6 bases at V and 7 bases at J, with 10 bases in the middle. The DNA for the CDR3 is TGTGCCAGCAGCCCCACAGGTAATGAGCAGTTCTTC. Translated, it gives CASSPTGNEQFF.

J is TRBJ2-2 and V is TRBV27, with a weak D call TRBD1 (6 bases). Trimming pared 4 bases from V and 4 bases from J, leaving 7 bases between. The CDR3 covers 13 residues. Per the germline V gene, CDR1 is MNHEY and CDR2 is SMNVEV (reference sequence). The CDR3 nucleotides read TGTGCCAGCAGTTGGACAGCCACCGGGGAGCTGTTTTTT. Protein sequence: CASSWTATGELFF.

The table lists this clone with a count of one. This rearrangement joins TRBV6-5 to TRBJ2-7, with 7 nucleotides matching TRBD1. CDR1 and CDR2 from the germline V gene are MNHEY and SVGAGI. This CDR3 region has 15 residues. The V gene end was trimmed by 2 bases and the J gene end by 0 bases; junction bases not matched to a gene: 4. CDR3 sequence: CASSYLRDSSYEQYF. The CDR3 nucleotides are TGTGCCAGCAGTTACCTCCGGGACAGCTCCTACGAGCAGTACTTC.

The rearrangement links TRBV28 to TRBJ2-1; 10 bases align to TRBD1. This CDR3 region has 16 residues. V lost 4 bases and J lost 4; bases outside the gene matches: 7. Looked up from germline, CDR1 is MDHEN and CDR2 is SYDVKM. The CDR3 DNA sequence: TGTGCCAGCAGTTCCCCCCGACAGGGGGCTTACAATGAGCAGTTCTTC. Amino acids: CASSSPRQGAYNEQFF.

Details on this clone: Different DNA sequences within this sample yield the same CDR3. The V call is TRBV6-5, the J call TRBJ1-1; D is perhaps TRBD1 (6 bases). The CDR3 length is 13 residues. Germline-derived CDR1 and CDR2 are MNHEY and SVGAGI. The germline V and J ends were trimmed by 6 bases and 1 base, with 9 bases remaining between them. The CDR3 DNA sequence: TGTGCCAGCAGCGTGGGACAGAACACTGAAGCTTTCTTT. Protein: CASSVGQNTEAFF.

V is TRBV7-6 and J is TRBJ2-5; the match to TRBD2 covers 7 bases. V shed 4 bases, J shed 4 bases, and the junction held 6 bases outside the gene matches. Looked up from germline, CDR1 is SGHVS and CDR2 is FNYEAQ. The CDR3 sequence is 14 residues long. This CDR3 reads CASSSALAGETQYF. In DNA form, the CDR3 reads TGTGCCAGCAGCTCCGCCTTAGCGGGAGAGACCCAGTACTTC.

This chain uses TRBV5-6 with TRBJ2-5, with D possibly called TRBD1 or TRBD2 (6 bases each). CDR1 is SGHDT and CDR2 is YYEEEE in the germline V gene. This CDR3 is 18 amino acids long. Trimming removed 4 bases from V and 1 base from J, with 23 bases in between. CDR3 region: CASSQVRLEVGAQETQYF. The CDR3 DNA is TGTGCCAGCAGCCAGGTTAGACTAGAGGTGGGGGCCCAAGAGACCCAGTACTTC. Supplemented by reference TRBV5-6 and TRBJ2-5, the full variable domain reads DAGVTQSPTHLIKTRGQQVTLRCSPKSGHDTVSWYQQALGQGPQFIFQYYEEEERQRGNFPDRFSGHQFPNYSSELNVNALLLGDSALYLCASSQVRLEVGAQETQYFGPGTRLLVL.

V and J are TRBV5-6 and TRBJ2-7; tentatively, D is TRBD1 (6 bases). The V gene's germline CDR1 is SGHDT and CDR2 YYEEEE. The CDR3 has 13 residues. The ends were cut back, 2 bases at V and 3 bases at J, with 9 bases in the middle. CDR3 DNA: TGTGCCAGCAGCTTAAACAGGGTCTACGAGCAGTACTTC. Its translation: CASSLNRVYEQYF.

The chain employs TRBV4-2 and TRBJ1-1, with a tentative D call TRBD1 (6 bases). Germline CDR1 is LGHNA and CDR2 is YNFKEQ. The V end lost 0 bases, the J end lost 0 bases, and 17 bases lay between the germline ends. CDR3 size: 18 residues. Here the CDR3 DNA reads TGTGCCAGCAGCCAAGAAACCCAAAGGGGGACTATGAACACTGAAGCTTTCTTT. Protein: CASSQETQRGTMNTEAFF.

The chain couples TRBV5-4 to TRBJ1-2; a weak D match, TRBD1 (5 bases). CDR1 is SGHNT and CDR2 is YYREEE in the germline V gene (reference sequence). Trimming stripped 6 bases from V and 7 bases from J, with 22 bases between. The CDR3 runs to 15 residues. The CDR3 here is CASTWGSPPPLGYTF. CDR3 coding DNA: TGTGCCAGCACCTGGGGGAGTCCCCCGCCTCTTGGCTACACCTTC. Full variable domain (remainder filled in from reference TRBV5-4 and TRBJ1-2): ETGVTQSPTHLIKTRGQQVTLRCSSQSGHNTVSWYQQALGQGPQFIFQYYREEENGRGNFPPRFSGLQFPNYSSELNVNALELDDSALYLCASTWGSPPPLGYTFGSGTRLTVV.

V gene TRBV15 combines with J gene TRBJ1-5; 8 positions agree with TRBD1. The CDR3 contains 14 residues. The germline V gene encodes CDR1 LNHNV and CDR2 YYDKDF (reference sequence). V gave up 0 bases and J gave up 9 bases; unmatched junction bases: 4. DNA for the CDR3: TGTGCCACCAGCAGAGAACAGGGGGATTGGCCCCAGCATTTT. It is translated as CATSREQGDWPQHF.

The genes are TRBV9 and TRBJ2-3; 10 bases line up with TRBD2. The germline CDR1 and CDR2 sequences are SGDLS and YYNGEE. CDR3 size: 15 residues. The V segment lost 3 bases and the J segment 2 bases; nucleotides outside the gene matches: 3. The CDR3 nucleotides are TGTGCCAGCAGCGCCGGACTAGCGGACACAGATACGCAGTATTTT. It encodes CASSAGLADTDTQYF. Drawing the rest from reference TRBV9 and TRBJ2-3, the complete variable domain is DSGVTQTPKHLITATGQRVTLRCSPRSGDLSVYWYQQSLDQGLQFLIQYYNGEERAKGNILERFSAQQFPDLHSELNLSSLELGDSALYFCASSAGLADTDTQYFGPGTRLTVL.

Here the CDR3 reads CASSQVWRGTQPQHF. As DNA, the CDR3 is TGTGCCAGCAGCCAAGTGTGGAGGGGCACACAGCCCCAGCATTTT. V is TRBV4-2 and J is TRBJ1-5; TRBD1 might be the D (5 bases). Trimming took 1 base from V and 7 from J, leaving 14 bases between them. Germline-derived CDR1 and CDR2 are LGHNA and YNFKEQ. The CDR3 is made up of 15 amino acids.

The genes are TRBV2 and TRBJ2-1; 12 positions match TRBD2. Unmatched junction bases numbered 8, after V lost 6 bases and J lost 5 bases. This CDR3 is built from 16 residues. The germline V gene encodes CDR1 SNHLY and CDR2 FYNNEI. CDR3 nucleotide sequence: TGTGCCAGCAGACGACTAGCGGGAGTCTTGGACAATGAGCAGTTCTTC. This gives the protein CASRRLAGVLDNEQFF.

The V call is TRBV6-1, the J call TRBJ2-5; D tentatively reads TRBD1 or TRBD2 (5 bases each). The ends were cut back, 3 bases at V and 12 bases at J, with 20 bases in the middle. CDR3 length: 14 amino acids. CDR1 and CDR2 from the germline V gene are MNHNS and SASEGT. The CDR3 reads CASSDWDGRKGKYF. Written as DNA, the CDR3 is TGTGCCAGCAGTGACTGGGACGGTCGAAAGGGGAAGTACTTC.

The chain recombines TRBV2 with TRBJ2-1; D not resolved. The CDR3 is made up of 11 amino acids. Trimming left V 3 bases short and J 8 bases short, with 5 bases between. Germline CDR1 is SNHLY and CDR2 is FYNNEI. The CDR3 loop reads CASSDGDEQFF. CDR3 sequence (DNA): TGTGCCAGCAGTGACGGCGATGAGCAGTTCTTC.

The count of this clone is one. The chain joins TRBV6-5 to TRBJ2-7; a weak D match, TRBD2 (5 bases). From germline, CDR1 is MNHEY and CDR2 SVGAGI. Trimming shortened V by 2 bases and J by 1 base, and 9 bases separated the two germline ends. The CDR3 is made up of 14 amino acids. CDR3 protein: CASSYGGPSYEQYF. DNA of the CDR3: TGTGCCAGCAGTTACGGAGGACCATCCTACGAGCAGTACTTC.

This clone occurred a few times. The rearrangement links TRBV6-6 to TRBJ1-2; D remains unclear. The CDR3 is made up of 12 amino acids. Germline V gene sequence: CDR1 MNHNY, CDR2 SVGAGI (reference sequence). V gave up 5 bases and J gave up 6 bases, with 10 bases separating them. The CDR3 region is CASSPEEHGYTF. The DNA for the CDR3 is TGTGCCAGCAGTCCCGAGGAACATGGCTACACCTTC.

In its sample, this clone was seen once. The chain couples TRBV13 to TRBJ2-4, with a tentative D call TRBD2 (7 bases). The CDR3 contains 14 residues. Deletions cut 7 bases from V and 8 bases from J, with 18 bases between. Germline CDR1 reads PRHDT; CDR2 reads FYEKMQ (reference sequence). The CDR3 nucleotides are TGTGCCAGCAACCTGCTAGCGGAGGGGGACATTCAGTACTTC. Amino acid sequence: CASNLLAEGDIQYF. Filled out from reference TRBV13 and TRBJ2-4, the complete variable domain reads AAGVIQSPRHLIKEKRETATLKCYPIPRHDTVYWYQQGPGQDPQFLISFYEKMQSDKGSIPDRFSAQQFSDYHSELNMSSLELGDSALYFCASNLLAEGDIQYFGAGTRLSVL.

This clone came up once. This chain connects TRBV2 to TRBJ2-7; 8 positions match TRBD1. Germline CDR1 and CDR2: SNHLY and FYNNEI. The CDR3 is 14 amino acids. V dropped 6 bases and J dropped 5; count of bases not matched to a gene: 9. CDR3 in amino acids: CASSLAQQGDEQYF. The CDR3 DNA reads TGTGCCAGCAGCTTAGCCCAACAGGGGGACGAGCAGTACTTC.

V is TRBV6-5 and J is TRBJ2-1, with 8 bases matching TRBD2. The CDR3 is made up of 15 amino acids. CDR1 and CDR2 from the germline V gene are MNHEY and SVGAGI. V shed 5 bases and J 3 bases; nucleotides not matched to a gene: 6. The CDR3 spells CASSPGGAVYNEQFF. In DNA, the CDR3 is TGTGCCAGCAGTCCCGGGGGGGCCGTCTACAATGAGCAGTTCTTC.